This T cell receptor (beta chain) originates from a study of OX40 agonist ivuxolimab in advanced cancers. For the study at large: Patients took ivuxolimab, an agonistic anti-OX40 (CD134) antibody. Patients were treated with intravenous ivuxolimab, dosed at 0.01 to 10 mg/kg and infused every 2 weeks. The dose-escalation group included hepatocellular carcinoma, melanoma, renal cell carcinoma and head and neck cancer. Partial responses were observed in three patients, of whom one had hepatocellular carcinoma and two had cutaneous melanoma.

Germline V gives CDR1 SGHDT, CDR2 YYEEEE. The CDR3 is 14 residues long. The V and J ends lost 4 bases and 6 bases respectively, with 14 bases between them. This clone has just one count. Profiling relied on immunoSEQ multiplex PCR, and the TCRdb table lists in-frame clones only, not all of them. This sample has some 21,000 clones, with 88% found just once. The J gene is TRBJ1-5, the V gene TRBV5-6; D not certain. The material sequenced was CD4+ or CD8+ T cells sorted from blood, taken in a trial of the OX40 agonist ivuxolimab. The clonotype comes from an adult with an advanced solid tumor such as melanoma, head and neck, liver or kidney cancer. The CDR3 nucleotides read TGTGCCAGCAGCCTGGGAGTGGGAGGTCAGCCCCAGCATTTT. Translation gives CASSLGVGGQPQHF.